Shown below are 30 T cell receptor beta chains from a single sample sequenced in a study of long-term antiretroviral therapy in people with HIV. Survey-level resolution applied to immunoSEQ assay v3.0. Using immunoSEQ multiplex PCR, the repertoire was profiled, and TCRdb retains in-frame clones only, with some absent. The sample includes roughly 18,000 clones, around 84% of them seen just once. Sequencing used unsorted PBMCs, obtained 0.9 years after starting antiretroviral therapy. The receptors were gathered from a man between 18 and 35 years old with HIV.

CDR3: CASSVNGRGTKSTISSYEQYV. The CDR3 coding sequence is TGTGCCAGCAGTGTCAACGGTCGCGGGACGAAATCAACTATAAGCTCCTACGAGCAGTACGTC. J is TRBJ2-7 and V is TRBV2, with a weak D call TRBD2 (6 bases). V lost 4 bases and J lost 0, with 31 bases in between. The CDR3 covers 21 residues. Germline CDR1 reads SNHLY; CDR2 reads FYNNEI.

J is TRBJ1-6 and V is TRBV5-5; D unresolved. V was shortened by 1 base and J by 2 bases, with 7 bases between the two germline ends. Looked up from germline, CDR1 is SGHKS and CDR2 is YYEKEE (reference sequence). The CDR3 runs 15 residues. The DNA of the CDR3 is TGTGCCAGCAGCTTGATACAGCCCTATAATTCACCCCTCCACTTT. It encodes CASSLIQPYNSPLHF.

This clone was seen just once. This chain uses TRBV5-6 with TRBJ1-1; TRBD1 is a possible D gene (6 bases). CDR3 length: 14 amino acids. Trimming cost V 0 bases and J 4 bases, with 10 bases left between them. Per the germline V gene, CDR1 is SGHDT and CDR2 is YYEEEE. CDR3 sequence reads: CASSLEGGGTEAFF. The CDR3 DNA reads TGTGCCAGCAGCTTGGAGGGGGGGGGCACTGAAGCTTTCTTT.

The chain joins TRBV7-2 to TRBJ1-5; D is unclear. V was pared by 5 bases and J by 3 bases, with 14 bases between. Germline assignment: CDR1 SGHTA and CDR2 FQGNSA. CDR3 size: 15 residues. CDR3 DNA sequence: TGTGCCAGCAGCCTAGAGTCCTCCCACAATCAGCCCCAGCATTTT. Translated, it gives CASSLESSHNQPQHF.

This chain uses TRBV11-2 with TRBJ2-7; D is perhaps TRBD2 (6 bases). CDR1 is SGHAT, CDR2 FQNNGV, per germline. Trimming removed 1 base from V and 5 bases from J, with 12 bases in between. The CDR3 is 14 amino acids. CDR3 amino acids: CASSLALAVDEQYF. CDR3 in DNA: TGTGCCAGCAGCTTAGCACTAGCAGTCGACGAGCAGTACTTC.

The chain couples TRBV5-1 to TRBJ1-4; weak D call: TRBD1 (6 bases). The CDR3 is 14 residues long. V shed 4 bases and J shed 7 bases, with 14 bases lying between them. Germline CDR1 SGHRS, CDR2 YFSETQ. CDR3 sequence (DNA): TGCGCCAGCAGCGGCACAGGGTATTTTGAAAAACTGTTTTTT. Its translation is CASSGTGYFEKLFF.

The chain has TRBV5-1 and TRBJ2-7; the match to TRBD1 covers 7 bases. The CDR3 covers 15 residues. J was trimmed by 2 bases and V by 0 bases; bases with no gene match: 5. Germline CDR1 SGHRS, CDR2 YFSETQ. The chain's CDR3 is CASSLAGGDPYEQYV. In DNA form, the CDR3 reads TGCGCCAGCAGCTTGGCAGGGGGAGATCCCTACGAGCAGTACGTC.

The chain uses TRBV27 and TRBJ2-3, with 7 bases fitting TRBD1. There are 17 residues in the CDR3. Trimming took 5 bases from V and 6 from J; bases not matched to a gene: 17. The germline V gene encodes CDR1 MNHEY and CDR2 SMNVEV (reference sequence). CDR3 coding DNA: TGTGCCAGCAGTCCCTACCGGCCCGGCACAGGGGACGATACGCAGTATTTT. Its translation: CASSPYRPGTGDDTQYF.

V usage is TRBV13 and J usage is TRBJ2-7; 8 positions match TRBD2. This CDR3 comprises 14 residues. V dropped 2 bases and J dropped 7; count of bases not matched to a gene: 7. From germline, CDR1 is PRHDT and CDR2 FYEKMQ (reference sequence). Written as DNA, the CDR3 is TGTGCCAGCAGCTTACGGGGGGGCCCCCTGGAGCAGTACTTC. Amino acids: CASSLRGGPLEQYF. Supplemented by reference TRBV13 and TRBJ2-7, the full variable domain reads AAGVIQSPRHLIKEKRETATLKCYPIPRHDTVYWYQQGPGQDPQFLISFYEKMQSDKGSIPDRFSAQQFSDYHSELNMSSLELGDSALYFCASSLRGGPLEQYFGPGTRLTVT.

Written as DNA, the CDR3 is TGCGCCAGCAGCTTGGGACAGGGGAGAGTGAACACTGAAGCTTTCTTT. Its translation: CASSLGQGRVNTEAFF. V and J are TRBV5-1 and TRBJ1-1, with TRBD1 matching over 8 bases. This CDR3 comprises 16 residues. Germline CDR1 reads SGHRS; CDR2 reads YFSETQ. Trimming at V came to 0 bases and at J to 0 bases, leaving 4 bases not matched to a gene.

The chain is built from TRBV19 and TRBJ2-2, with a weak D call TRBD2 (6 bases). Trimming removed 3 bases at V and 6 bases at J, with 17 bases between. Per germline, CDR1 LNHDA and CDR2 SQIVND (reference sequence). The CDR3 is 16 amino acids. The CDR3 nucleotides are TGTGCCAGTAGTATGCTTCCACTAGCCGATTCCGGGGAGCTGTTTTTT. Amino acid sequence: CASSMLPLADSGELFF.

CDR3 nucleotide sequence: TGTGCCAGCAGCTTCTTACGGGATCAGCCCCAGCATTTT. Protein: CASSFLRDQPQHF. The chain has TRBV7-9 and TRBJ1-5; unclear D gene. The CDR3 covers 13 residues. Germline V gene lookup returns CDR1 SEHNR and CDR2 FQNEAQ (reference sequence). V lost 3 bases and J 5 bases, leaving 8 bases between the germline ends.

The chain uses TRBV19 and TRBJ1-5; D perhaps matches TRBD1 (5 bases). The V and J ends lost 3 bases and 7 bases respectively, with 16 bases between them. The CDR3 sequence is 15 residues long. Germline CDR1 and CDR2: LNHDA and SQIVND (reference sequence). The CDR3 loop reads CASSMVSGSQQPQHF. The CDR3 coding sequence is TGTGCCAGTAGTATGGTGTCAGGGTCGCAGCAGCCCCAGCATTTT. The full variable domain, in which reference TRBV19 and TRBJ1-5 provide the parts outside the CDR3, is DGGITQSPKYLFRKEGQNVTLSCEQNLNHDAMYWYRQDPGQGLRLIYYSQIVNDFQKGDIAEGYSVSREKKESFPLTVTSAQKNPTAFYLCASSMVSGSQQPQHFGDGTRLSIL.

This sequence joins TRBV6-5 and TRBJ1-2; 7 bases map to TRBD1. The junction had 10 bases not matched to a gene; V was cut back by 6 bases and J by 6 bases. Germline V CDR1 and CDR2: MNHEY, SVGAGI. There are 14 residues in the CDR3. The CDR3 here is CASSRLLTGDGYTF. The CDR3 DNA follows: TGTGCCAGCAGCCGGCTCCTTACAGGGGATGGCTACACCTTC.

This rearrangement joins TRBV25-1 to TRBJ1-3; maybe TRBD1 (6 bases). The germline V and J ends were trimmed by 5 bases and 2 bases, with 16 bases remaining between them. The CDR3 length is 16 residues. Per germline, CDR1 MGHDK and CDR2 SYGVNS. CDR3 amino acids: CASSPRGGGAGNTIYF. DNA of the CDR3: TGTGCCAGCAGTCCTCGCGGGGGCGGCGCTGGAAACACCATATATTTT.

This clone was detected only once. V usage is TRBV10-1 and J usage is TRBJ2-7; 7 positions match TRBD1. Germline assignment: CDR1 WNHNN and CDR2 SYGVQD (reference sequence). The CDR3 consists of 14 residues. V was clipped by 4 bases and J by 6 bases; unmatched bases: 9. CDR3 region: CASSGAGGFGEQYV. The CDR3 bases are TGCGCCAGCAGTGGGGCAGGGGGTTTTGGCGAGCAGTACGTC.

The chain has TRBV9 and TRBJ2-3; D call uncertain. This CDR3 region has 16 residues. Germline CDR1 reads SGDLS; CDR2 reads YYNGEE. The V end lost 0 bases, the J end lost 3 bases, and 14 bases lay between the germline ends. The CDR3 DNA follows: TGTGCCAGCAGCGTAGGGGTAGGGCTAGGAACAGATACGCAGTATTTT. Translated, it gives CASSVGVGLGTDTQYF.

The rearrangement joins TRBV4-1 to TRBJ2-1; a possible D gene is TRBD1 (6 bases). Germline V gene lookup returns CDR1 MGHRA and CDR2 YSYEKL. There are 16 residues in the CDR3. The V end was cut by 0 bases, the J end by 4 bases, with 13 bases between. The CDR3 sequence is CASSQDHRTVYNEQFF. The CDR3 DNA follows: TGCGCCAGCAGCCAAGATCATCGGACAGTATACAATGAGCAGTTCTTC.

The chain carries TRBV7-2 and TRBJ1-1; 7 nucleotides line up with TRBD1. CDR3 length: 15 residues. CDR1 and CDR2 from the germline V gene are SGHTA and FQGNSA. After removal of 3 bases from V and 1 base from J, the junction contained 5 bases not matched to a gene. DNA for the CDR3: TGTGCCAGCAGCTTCCGGACAGGACGGAACACTGAAGCTTTCTTT. As protein: CASSFRTGRNTEAFF.

This clone is a singleton in its sample. The chain's CDR3 is CASSSNRGASQPQHF. CDR3 bases: TGCGCCAGCAGCTCGAATCGGGGGGCGAGCCAGCCCCAGCATTTT. The rearrangement uses TRBV4-1 and TRBJ1-5; D is perhaps TRBD1 (6 bases). The V end was cut by 5 bases, the J end by 7 bases, with 18 bases between. Germline CDR1 reads MGHRA; CDR2 reads YSYEKL. The CDR3 is 15 amino acids.

The sample holds a few counts of this clone. The rearrangement links TRBV6-5 to TRBJ1-2, with 7 bases aligning to TRBD1. Germline trimming cut 0 bases from V and 4 bases from J; bases unmatched to any gene: 5. CDR1 and CDR2 from the germline V gene are MNHEY and SVGAGI. The CDR3 sequence is 15 residues long. The CDR3 protein is CASSYSGTVLYGYTF. In DNA, the CDR3 is TGTGCCAGCAGTTACTCTGGGACAGTTCTCTATGGCTACACCTTC.

As DNA, the CDR3 is TGTGCCAGCAGTTATCGGGAGCCCACCGATACGCAGTATTTT. Its translation: CASSYREPTDTQYF. The genes are TRBV27 and TRBJ2-3; tentative D call: TRBD2 (6 bases). V was shortened by 4 bases and J by 6 bases, with 14 bases between the two germline ends. Germline V gene data show CDR1 as MNHEY and CDR2 as SMNVEV (reference sequence). CDR3 length: 14 residues.

This chain's CDR3 is CASSLGGRPSYEQYF. CDR3 DNA: TGTGCCAGCAGCTTAGGGGGACGGCCCTCCTACGAGCAGTACTTC. This chain connects TRBV7-9 to TRBJ2-7; D may be TRBD1 or TRBD2 (5 bases each). Trimming left V 1 base short and J 0 bases short, with 10 bases between. CDR1 SEHNR and CDR2 FQNEAQ come from the germline V gene (reference sequence). The CDR3 consists of 15 residues.

This clone has only one observation. At the DNA level, this CDR3 is encoded by other sequences in the same sample as well. The rearrangement joins TRBV9 to TRBJ1-1; D call uncertain. Trimming left V 0 bases short and J 6 bases short, with 12 bases between. This CDR3 comprises 14 residues. CDR1 and CDR2 from the germline V gene are SGDLS and YYNGEE. The CDR3: CASSVEEGWSEAFF. The DNA for the CDR3 is TGTGCCAGCAGCGTAGAGGAGGGATGGTCTGAAGCTTTCTTT.

This clone was observed a single time. The rearrangement joins TRBV4-2 to TRBJ2-2; 8 bases fit TRBD2. Germline V CDR1 and CDR2: LGHNA, YNFKEQ. The CDR3 has 15 residues. Germline trimming cut 1 base from V and 7 bases from J; bases unmatched to any gene: 5. For the CDR3, the DNA is TGTGCCAGCAGCCAAGTCCGGGGGGGCGGCGGGGAGCTGTTTTTT. Protein: CASSQVRGGGGELFF.

V and J are TRBV4-1 and TRBJ1-5; D uncertain. The V and J ends lost 3 bases and 9 bases respectively, with 12 bases between them. The CDR3 loop spans 13 amino acids. Germline V CDR1 and CDR2: MGHRA, YSYEKL. As DNA, the CDR3 is TGCGCCAGCAGCCAGGATCCGCCGGGGCCCCAGCATTTT. It yields the protein CASSQDPPGPQHF.

V usage is TRBV2 and J usage is TRBJ1-5; D unresolved. CDR3 length equals 15 residues. CDR1 and CDR2 from the germline V gene are SNHLY and FYNNEI. The germline V and J ends were trimmed by 6 bases and 11 bases, with 23 bases remaining between them. The CDR3 DNA sequence: TGTGCCAGCAGACCTACCGGGCTGCTTGGTGATGCCCAGCATTTT. Translated, it gives CASRPTGLLGDAQHF.

The J gene is TRBJ1-6, the V gene TRBV28; no clear D. Deletions cut 6 bases from V and 10 bases from J, with 10 bases between. The CDR3 runs 12 residues. Germline assignment: CDR1 MDHEN and CDR2 SYDVKM. The chain's CDR3 is CASRSTRSPLHF. The CDR3 nucleotides are TGTGCCAGCAGGTCAACAAGATCACCCCTCCACTTT.

V and J are TRBV9 and TRBJ1-2; tentative D call: TRBD1 (5 bases). CDR3 size: 15 residues. V was pared by 4 bases and J by 3 bases, with 16 bases between. The germline CDR1 and CDR2 sequences are SGDLS and YYNGEE. Here the CDR3 DNA reads TGTGCCAGCAGCCCCCGACAGACATTCCACTATGGCTACACCTTC. It encodes CASSPRQTFHYGYTF.

The chain joins TRBV10-3 to TRBJ2-7; D unresolved. V shed 0 bases and J shed 2 bases, with 17 bases lying between them. Germline loops: CDR1 ENHRY, CDR2 SYGVKD. The CDR3 runs to 17 residues. The DNA of the CDR3 is TGTGCCATCAGTGAGTCGACTGGCATCTTAGATACCTACGAGCAGTACTTC. It is translated as CAISESTGILDTYEQYF.